These 5 T cell receptor beta chains came from one sample sequenced in a study of B cell selection in AIRE deficiency. Assay: immunoSEQ multiplex PCR; the TCRdb copy retains only in-frame clones and omits some. In the table there are approximately 14,000 clones, approximately 94% of which are singletons. Sorted regulatory T cells were CD4-positive, CD25-high and CD127-low or negative. The sample taken for sequencing was Tregs sorted from PBMCs. These TCRs come from a human donor with AIRE deficiency.

This chain connects TRBV4-3 to TRBJ2-2, with TRBD2 identical over 10 bases. The germline V gene encodes CDR1 LGHNA and CDR2 YSLEER. The J segment lost 5 bases and the V segment lost 2 bases, leaving 8 bases of the junction unmatched. The CDR3 has 17 amino acids. The CDR3: CASSQQAGGLGTGELFF. CDR3 sequence (DNA): TGCGCCAGCAGCCAACAAGCGGGGGGGTTAGGAACCGGGGAGCTGTTTTTT.

The chain couples TRBV11-2 to TRBJ1-1; 8 positions match TRBD1. The CDR3 length is 14 residues. The trim removed 3 bases at V and 4 bases at J, leaving 4 bases unmatched. Germline V lookup: CDR1 SGHAT, CDR2 FQNNGV. The CDR3 DNA reads as TGTGCCAGCAGCTTCAGGGGGCTCGGCACTGAAGCTTTCTTT. Its protein is CASSFRGLGTEAFF. Variable domain in full (rest from reference TRBV11-2 and TRBJ1-1): EAGVAQSPRYKIIEKRQSVAFWCNPISGHATLYWYQQILGQGPKLLIQFQNNGVVDDSQLPKDRFSAERLKGVDSTLKIQPAKLEDSAVYLCASSFRGLGTEAFFGQGTRLTVV.

The rearrangement joins TRBV9 to TRBJ2-1; D is perhaps TRBD1 or TRBD2 (5 bases each). The V end was cut by 4 bases, the J end by 3 bases, with 14 bases between. Per the germline V gene, CDR1 is SGDLS and CDR2 is YYNGEE. The CDR3 runs to 15 residues. Here the CDR3 reads CASSPRGDIYNEQFF. The CDR3 coding sequence is TGTGCCAGCAGCCCCCGAGGGGATATCTACAATGAGCAGTTCTTC. Full variable domain (rest looked up from reference TRBV9 and TRBJ2-1): DSGVTQTPKHLITATGQRVTLRCSPRSGDLSVYWYQQSLDQGLQFLIQYYNGEERAKGNILERFSAQQFPDLHSELNLSSLELGDSALYFCASSPRGDIYNEQFFGPGTRLTVL.

CDR3 coding DNA: TGTGCCAGCAGCTCCTCCGGGACAGGGAACTATGGCTACACCTTC. It translates to CASSSSGTGNYGYTF. This rearrangement joins TRBV7-8 to TRBJ1-2, with 9 bases that match TRBD1. This CDR3 spans 15 amino acids. V was pared by 4 bases and J by 2 bases, with 5 bases of the junction left unmatched. Looked up from germline, CDR1 is SGHVS and CDR2 is FQNEAQ.

This clone was observed once. The chain joins TRBV10-3 to TRBJ2-4; D may be TRBD1 (6 bases). V was pared by 3 bases and J by 6 bases, with 6 bases between. Germline CDR1 reads ENHRY; CDR2 reads SYGVKD. This CDR3 spans 12 amino acids. The CDR3 DNA reads as TGTGCCATCAGTGAAGGGGGAAACATTCAGTACTTC. Its protein product is CAISEGGNIQYF.